This T cell receptor beta chain was retrieved from a study of blood T cell repertoires in COVID-19. Study summary: COVID-19 samples collected from the United States, Italy and Spain covered acute and convalescent phases.

Per the study methods: How many nucleated cells were present was estimated from reference gene primer amplification. Clones were sequenced by immunoSEQ multiplex PCR, and TCRdb holds only the in-frame ones, with some missing. V and J calls and clone size are given by that table; D and trimming were obtained from the DNA. This table has over 200,000 clones, approximately 91% appearing once. The CDR3 spans 17 residues. Germline V CDR1 and CDR2: SGHAT, FQNNGV. Germline trimming cut 5 bases from V and 3 bases from J; bases unmatched to any gene: 9. Sequenced material: peripheral blood. This chain connects TRBV11-2 to TRBJ2-7, with 14 bases lining up with TRBD2. The TCR was taken from a young woman with acute or convalescent COVID-19. In DNA, the CDR3 is TGTGCCAGCAGCCCGGGGACTAGCGGGAGTCCCCTCTACGAGCAGTACTTC. Its translation: CASSPGTSGSPLYEQYF.